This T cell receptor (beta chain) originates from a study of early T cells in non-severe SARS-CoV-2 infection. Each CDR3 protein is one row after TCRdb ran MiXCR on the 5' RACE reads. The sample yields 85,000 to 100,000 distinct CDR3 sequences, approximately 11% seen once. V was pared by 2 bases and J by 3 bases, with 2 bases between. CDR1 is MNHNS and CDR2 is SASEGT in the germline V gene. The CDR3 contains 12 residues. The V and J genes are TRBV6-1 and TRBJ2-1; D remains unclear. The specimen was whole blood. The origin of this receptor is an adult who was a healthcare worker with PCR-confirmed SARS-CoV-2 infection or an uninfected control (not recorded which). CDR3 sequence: CASSEYYNEQFF. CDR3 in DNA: TGTGCCAGCAGTGAATACTACAATGAGCAGTTCTTC.